Shown below are 12 T cell receptor beta chains from a single sample sequenced in a study of blood T cell repertoires in COVID-19. The data were produced by immunoSEQ multiplex PCR, yet TCRdb's version contains in-frame clones alone and is incomplete. The data show about 160,000 clones, roughly 81% seen once. Source material: peripheral blood. The receptors derive from a woman in her forties or fifties with COVID-19, enrolled during active disease.

The chain is built from TRBV4-1 and TRBJ1-1; 8 bases line up with TRBD1. The V segment lost 1 base and the J segment 2 bases; nucleotides outside the gene matches: 3. CDR1 and CDR2 (germline): MGHRA, YSYEKL. This CDR3 has 15 amino acids. The CDR3 nucleotides are TGCGCCAGCAGCCAAGCGGACAGGGCCAACACTGAAGCTTTCTTT. Amino acid sequence: CASSQADRANTEAFF.

The CDR3 sequence is CASSGGQGMVLGGYTF. Written as DNA, the CDR3 is TGCGCCTCCTCCGGCGGACAGGGGATGGTTTTGGGAGGCTACACCTTC. The chain has TRBV4-1 and TRBJ1-2; 9 positions match TRBD1. With V trimmed by 11 bases and J by 8 bases, 21 bases remained unmatched. Germline CDR1 MGHRA, CDR2 YSYEKL. This CDR3 has 16 residues.

In DNA form, the CDR3 reads TGTGCCACCAGCAGAGATCCCGTAACGACAGGGGGATTGAACACTGAAGCTTTCTTT. Translating gives CATSRDPVTTGGLNTEAFF. This chain uses TRBV15 with TRBJ1-1; 9 nucleotides agree with TRBD1. In germline, CDR1 is LNHNV, CDR2 YYDKDF (reference sequence). This CDR3 is 19 amino acids long. The V and J ends lost 0 bases and 0 bases, in that order; junction bases with no gene match: 11.

This clone has a single count. The genes are TRBV12-3 or TRBV12-4 and TRBJ1-1; D gene unclear. The V and J ends lost 6 bases and 3 bases respectively, with 11 bases between them. This CDR3 spans 13 amino acids. The CDR3: CASRRVWYTEAFF. CDR3 bases: TGTGCCAGCAGGAGGGTGTGGTACACTGAAGCTTTCTTT.

This rearrangement joins TRBV19 to TRBJ2-7; 7 nucleotides match TRBD2. The CDR3 contains 14 residues. CDR1 and CDR2 (germline): LNHDA, SQIVND (reference sequence). V gave up 3 bases and J gave up 4 bases; unmatched junction bases: 6. The CDR3, as DNA: TGTGCCAGTAGTATGACCGGGACTACTTACGAGCAGTACTTC. The encoded protein is CASSMTGTTYEQYF.

The chain carries TRBV6-1 and TRBJ1-5; D possibly corresponds to TRBD1 (5 bases). V was clipped by 3 bases and J by 1 base, with 7 bases between them. The CDR3 sequence is 14 residues long. Germline V lookup: CDR1 MNHNS, CDR2 SASEGT. The CDR3 region has the DNA TGTGCCAGCAGTGAGACAGTGAGCAATCAGCCCCAGCATTTT. Its protein is CASSETVSNQPQHF.

Concerning this clone: Other DNA sequences in the sample encode the same CDR3. This sequence joins TRBV6-5 and TRBJ1-1; 7 nucleotides align to TRBD1. CDR3 length: 13 amino acids. Germline V gene lookup returns CDR1 MNHEY and CDR2 SVGAGI. V dropped 6 bases and J dropped 3; count of bases not matched to a gene: 4. Written as DNA, the CDR3 is TGTGCCAGCAGCCAAACAGGGGACACTGAAGCTTTCTTT. It specifies CASSQTGDTEAFF.

This clone was detected only a few times. This rearrangement joins TRBV28 to TRBJ1-1; D unclear. Germline lookup yields CDR1 MDHEN and CDR2 SYDVKM. Between the trimmed V and J ends, which lost 2 bases and 1 base, there was a span of 11 bases. This CDR3 region has 15 residues. The CDR3 DNA follows: TGTGCCAGCAGTTTAGACCGGGTGGGGAACACTGAAGCTTTCTTT. Translated: CASSLDRVGNTEAFF.

V is TRBV5-5 and J is TRBJ2-7; 7 positions agree with TRBD1. The trim removed 4 bases at V and 5 bases at J, leaving 12 bases unmatched. In germline, CDR1 is SGHKS, CDR2 YYEKEE (reference sequence). The CDR3 totals 15 residues. Here the CDR3 reads CASSHNYGTDNEQYF. As DNA, the CDR3 is TGTGCCAGCAGCCATAATTACGGGACAGATAACGAGCAGTACTTC.

The chain carries TRBV15 and TRBJ1-5; D is undetermined. Germline assignment: CDR1 LNHNV and CDR2 YYDKDF (reference sequence). The CDR3 is 12 residues long. V was shortened by 1 base and J by 5 bases, with 3 bases between the two germline ends. This CDR3 reads CATSRVDQPQHF. The CDR3 DNA sequence: TGTGCCACCAGCAGAGTCGATCAGCCCCAGCATTTT.

This chain links TRBV10-3 with TRBJ1-2; D not resolved. Germline-derived CDR1 and CDR2 are ENHRY and SYGVKD. The germline V and J ends were trimmed by 6 bases and 7 bases, with 15 bases remaining between them. The CDR3 totals 13 residues. The CDR3 loop reads CAIRPGSNLGYTF. The DNA of the CDR3 is TGTGCCATCAGACCGGGATCCAATCTTGGCTACACCTTC.

This rearrangement joins TRBV29-1 to TRBJ2-1, with 9 nucleotides matching TRBD1. Germline CDR1 reads SQVTM; CDR2 reads ANQGSEA. After removal of 4 bases from V and 0 bases from J, the junction contained 13 bases not matched to a gene. The CDR3 has 18 amino acids. The CDR3 protein is CSVATSRDRVSSYNEQFF. The CDR3, as DNA: TGCAGCGTTGCAACGTCCCGGGACAGGGTGAGCTCCTACAATGAGCAGTTCTTC.